In its sample, the clone carrying this T cell receptor (beta chain) was seen a few times. The CDR3 loop spans 14 amino acids. TCRdb re-analysed the 5' RACE reads in MiXCR, keeping a single row per CDR3 protein. The table shows about 110,000 distinct CDR3 sequences, with approximately 8.4% occurring only once. The source of the sample is a study of T cells after yellow fever vaccination. The sequences come from CD8+ T cells sorted from PBMCs, collected 45 days after the yellow fever booster vaccination. The chain recombines TRBV21-1 with TRBJ2-1. TRBV21-1 is termed a pseudogene. The sequence came from a man aged 25 to 40 who received the YFV17D yellow fever vaccine. The CDR3 DNA sequence: TGTGCCAGCAGCGGGGGGAGCCACTACAATGAGCAGTTCTTC. Translation gives CASSGGSHYNEQFF.